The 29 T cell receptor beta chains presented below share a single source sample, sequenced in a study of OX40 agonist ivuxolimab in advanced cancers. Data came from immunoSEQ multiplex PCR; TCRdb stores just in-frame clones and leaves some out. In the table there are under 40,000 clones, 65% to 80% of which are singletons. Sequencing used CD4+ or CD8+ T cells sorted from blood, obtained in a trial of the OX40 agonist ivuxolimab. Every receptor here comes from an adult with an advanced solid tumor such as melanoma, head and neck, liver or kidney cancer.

This CDR3 reads CASSWGDRGDTGELFF. CDR3 bases: TGCGCCAGCAGCTGGGGGGACAGGGGAGACACCGGGGAGCTGTTTTTT. The gene calls are TRBV5-1 and TRBJ2-2; 10 bases agree with TRBD1. CDR1 and CDR2 (germline): SGHRS, YFSETQ. Losses at the gene ends were 3 bases for V and 3 bases for J; bases not matched to a gene: 5. CDR3 length: 16 residues.

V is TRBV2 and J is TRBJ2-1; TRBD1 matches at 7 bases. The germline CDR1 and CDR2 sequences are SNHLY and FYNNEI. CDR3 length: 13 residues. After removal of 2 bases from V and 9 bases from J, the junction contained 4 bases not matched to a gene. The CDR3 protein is CASSEQTGFEQFF. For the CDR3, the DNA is TGTGCCAGCAGTGAACAGACAGGGTTTGAGCAGTTCTTC.

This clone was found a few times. CDR3 protein: CASSSSQGTGNSEAFF. The CDR3 region has the DNA TGTGCCAGCAGCTCCTCTCAGGGGACAGGAAATTCTGAAGCTTTCTTT. This chain links TRBV7-9 with TRBJ1-1; TRBD1 matches 8 bases. From germline, CDR1 is SEHNR and CDR2 FQNEAQ (reference sequence). The V segment lost 4 bases and the J segment 6 bases; nucleotides outside the gene matches: 13. CDR3 length equals 16 residues. Supplemented by reference TRBV7-9 and TRBJ1-1, the full variable domain reads DTGVSQNPRHKITKRGQNVTFRCDPISEHNRLYWYRQTLGQGPEFLTYFQNEAQLEKSRLLSDRFSAERPKGSFSTLEIQRTEQGDSAMYLCASSSSQGTGNSEAFFGQGTRLTVV.

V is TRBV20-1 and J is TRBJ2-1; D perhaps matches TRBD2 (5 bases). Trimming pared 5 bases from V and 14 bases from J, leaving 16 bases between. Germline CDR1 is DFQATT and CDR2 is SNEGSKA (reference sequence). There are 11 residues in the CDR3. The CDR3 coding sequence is TGCAGTGCTTCCCCTAGGTCGAGGGAGTTCTTC. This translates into CSASPRSREFF.

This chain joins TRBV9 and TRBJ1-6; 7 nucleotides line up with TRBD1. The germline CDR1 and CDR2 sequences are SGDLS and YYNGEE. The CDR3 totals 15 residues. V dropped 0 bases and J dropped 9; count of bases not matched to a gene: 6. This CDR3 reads CASSVAGDSASPLHF. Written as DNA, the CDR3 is TGTGCCAGCAGCGTAGCGGGGGACAGTGCTTCACCCCTCCACTTT.

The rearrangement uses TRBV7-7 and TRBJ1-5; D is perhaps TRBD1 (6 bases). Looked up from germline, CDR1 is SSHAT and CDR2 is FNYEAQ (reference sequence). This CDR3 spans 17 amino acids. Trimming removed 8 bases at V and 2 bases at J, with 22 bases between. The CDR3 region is CASGAGGSPGCNQPQHF. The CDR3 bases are TGTGCCAGCGGGGCGGGGGGCTCCCCCGGGTGCAATCAGCCCCAGCATTTT.

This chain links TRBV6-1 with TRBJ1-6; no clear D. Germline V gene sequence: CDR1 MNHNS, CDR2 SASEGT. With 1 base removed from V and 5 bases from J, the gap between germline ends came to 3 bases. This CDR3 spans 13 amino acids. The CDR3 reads CASSEVDNSPLHF. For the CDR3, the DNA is TGTGCCAGCAGTGAAGTAGATAATTCACCCCTCCACTTT.

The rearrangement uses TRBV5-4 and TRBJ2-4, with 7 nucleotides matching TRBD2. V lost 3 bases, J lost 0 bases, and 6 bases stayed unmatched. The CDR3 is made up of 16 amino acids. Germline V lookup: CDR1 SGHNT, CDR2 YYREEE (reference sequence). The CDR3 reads CASSWGGVIAKNIQYF. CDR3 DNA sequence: TGTGCCAGCAGCTGGGGGGGGGTTATAGCCAAAAACATTCAGTACTTC. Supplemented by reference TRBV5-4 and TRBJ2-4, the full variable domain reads ETGVTQSPTHLIKTRGQQVTLRCSSQSGHNTVSWYQQALGQGPQFIFQYYREEENGRGNFPPRFSGLQFPNYSSELNVNALELDDSALYLCASSWGGVIAKNIQYFGAGTRLSVL.

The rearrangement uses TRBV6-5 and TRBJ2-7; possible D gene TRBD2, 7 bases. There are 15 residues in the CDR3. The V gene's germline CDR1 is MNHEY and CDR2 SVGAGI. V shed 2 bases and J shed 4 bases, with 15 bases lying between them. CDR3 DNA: TGTGCCAGCAGTTACGGGGGGGCAGGCGGTTACGAGCAGTACTTC. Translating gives CASSYGGAGGYEQYF.

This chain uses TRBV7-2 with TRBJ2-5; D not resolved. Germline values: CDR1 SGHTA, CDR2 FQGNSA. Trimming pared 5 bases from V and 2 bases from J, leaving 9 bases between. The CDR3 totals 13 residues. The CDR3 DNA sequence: TGTGCCAGCAGCCACCGAGGTCAAGAGACCCAGTACTTC. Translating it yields CASSHRGQETQYF.

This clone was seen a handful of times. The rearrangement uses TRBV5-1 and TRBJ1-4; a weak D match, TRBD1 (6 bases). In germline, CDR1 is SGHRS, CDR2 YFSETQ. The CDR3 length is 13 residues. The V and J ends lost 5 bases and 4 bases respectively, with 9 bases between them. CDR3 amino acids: CASSAGVNEKLFF. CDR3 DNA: TGCGCCAGCAGTGCAGGGGTTAATGAAAAACTGTTTTTT.

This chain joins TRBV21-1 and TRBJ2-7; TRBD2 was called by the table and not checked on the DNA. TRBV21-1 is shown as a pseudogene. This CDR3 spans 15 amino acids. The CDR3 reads CASLFDGQEDYEQYF. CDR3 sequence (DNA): TGTGCCAGTCTATTTGATGGCCAGGAGGACTACGAGCAGTACTTC.

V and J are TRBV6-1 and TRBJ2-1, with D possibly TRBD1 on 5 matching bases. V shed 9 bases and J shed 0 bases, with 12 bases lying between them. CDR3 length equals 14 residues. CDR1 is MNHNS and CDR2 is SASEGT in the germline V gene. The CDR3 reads CASIGANSYNEQFF. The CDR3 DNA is TGTGCCAGTATAGGGGCTAACTCCTACAATGAGCAGTTCTTC.

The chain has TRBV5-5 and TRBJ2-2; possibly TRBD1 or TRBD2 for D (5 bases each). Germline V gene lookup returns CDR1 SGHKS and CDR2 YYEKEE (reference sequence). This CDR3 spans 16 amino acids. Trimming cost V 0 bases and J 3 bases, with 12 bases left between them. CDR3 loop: CASSLGDDSYTGELFF. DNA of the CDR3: TGTGCCAGCAGCTTGGGGGACGACAGTTACACCGGGGAGCTGTTTTTT.

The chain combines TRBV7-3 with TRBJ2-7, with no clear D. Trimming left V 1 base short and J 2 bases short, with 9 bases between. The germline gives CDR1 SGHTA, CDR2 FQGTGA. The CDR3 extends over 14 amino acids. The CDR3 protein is CASSLRADAYEQYF. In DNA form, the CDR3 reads TGTGCCAGCAGCTTAAGGGCGGATGCCTACGAGCAGTACTTC.

The CDR3 is CASSLSLPTGGNEQFF. CDR3 nucleotides: TGTGCCAGCAGTTTATCCTTACCTACAGGGGGCAATGAGCAGTTCTTC. The chain couples TRBV27 to TRBJ2-1; 8 bases fit TRBD1. The V segment lost 0 bases and the J segment 6 bases; nucleotides outside the gene matches: 7. This CDR3 is built from 16 residues. Germline assignment: CDR1 MNHEY and CDR2 SMNVEV (reference sequence).

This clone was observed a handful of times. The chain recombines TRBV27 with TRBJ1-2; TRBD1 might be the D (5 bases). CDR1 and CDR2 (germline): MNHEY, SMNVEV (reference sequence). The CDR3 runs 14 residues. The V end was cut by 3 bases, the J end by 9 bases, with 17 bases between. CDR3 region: CASSFGGTGMSYTF. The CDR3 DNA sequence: TGTGCCAGCAGTTTTGGGGGTACGGGAATGAGCTACACCTTC.

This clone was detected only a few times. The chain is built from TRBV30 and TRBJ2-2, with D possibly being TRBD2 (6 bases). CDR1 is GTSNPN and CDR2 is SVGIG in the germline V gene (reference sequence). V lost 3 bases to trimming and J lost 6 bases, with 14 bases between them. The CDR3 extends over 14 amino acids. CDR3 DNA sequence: TGTGCCTGGAGACAGGTCCCGGGGGCCGGGGAGCTGTTTTTT. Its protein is CAWRQVPGAGELFF. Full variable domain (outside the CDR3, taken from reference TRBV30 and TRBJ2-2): SQTIHQWPATLVQPVGSPLSLECTVEGTSNPNLYWYRQAAGRGLQLLFYSVGIGQISSEVPQNLSASRPQDRQFILSSKKLLLSDSGFYLCAWRQVPGAGELFFGEGSRLTVL.

The CDR3 is CASAGTVSYEQYF. The CDR3, as DNA: TGTGCCAGCGCGGGGACGGTATCCTACGAGCAGTACTTC. The rearrangement joins TRBV27 to TRBJ2-7; D is possibly TRBD2 (6 bases). Germline-derived CDR1 and CDR2 are MNHEY and SMNVEV (reference sequence). CDR3 length: 13 residues. V dropped 8 bases and J dropped 1 base, with 12 bases sitting between them.

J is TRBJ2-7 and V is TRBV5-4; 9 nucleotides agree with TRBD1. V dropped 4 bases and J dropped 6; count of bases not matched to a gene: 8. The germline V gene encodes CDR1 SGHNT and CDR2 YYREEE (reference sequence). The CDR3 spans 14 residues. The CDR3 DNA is TGTGCCAGCAGCAGGGACAGGGCCACCCTCGAGCAGTACTTC. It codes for CASSRDRATLEQYF.

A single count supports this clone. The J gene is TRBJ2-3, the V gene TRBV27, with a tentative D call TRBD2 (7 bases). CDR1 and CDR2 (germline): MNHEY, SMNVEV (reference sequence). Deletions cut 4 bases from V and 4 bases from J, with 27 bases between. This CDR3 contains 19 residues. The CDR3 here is CASSSLRLGERGGSDTQYF. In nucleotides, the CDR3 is TGTGCCAGCAGTTCCCTCCGCCTGGGGGAGAGGGGGGGCTCAGATACGCAGTATTTT.

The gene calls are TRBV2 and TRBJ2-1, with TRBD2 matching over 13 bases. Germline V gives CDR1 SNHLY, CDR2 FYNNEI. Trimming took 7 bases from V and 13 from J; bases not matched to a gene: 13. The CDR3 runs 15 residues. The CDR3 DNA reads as TGTGCCAGCACCCTCGGGACTAGCGGGACGGGAAACCAGTTCTTC. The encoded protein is CASTLGTSGTGNQFF.

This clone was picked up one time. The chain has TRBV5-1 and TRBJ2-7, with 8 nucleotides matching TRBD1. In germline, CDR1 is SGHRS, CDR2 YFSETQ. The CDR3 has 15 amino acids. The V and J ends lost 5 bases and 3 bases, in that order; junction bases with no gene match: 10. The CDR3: CASRSGTGALYEQYF. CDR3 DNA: TGCGCCAGCAGGTCCGGGACAGGAGCTCTCTACGAGCAGTACTTC.

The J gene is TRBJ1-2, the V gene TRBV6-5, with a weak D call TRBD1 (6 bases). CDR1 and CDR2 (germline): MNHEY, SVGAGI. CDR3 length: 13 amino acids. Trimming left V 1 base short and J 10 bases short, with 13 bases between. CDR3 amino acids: CASSYLGGGFYTF. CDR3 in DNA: TGTGCCAGCAGTTACTTGGGGGGGGGCTTCTACACCTTC.

The CDR3 region is CASSPRGGGMHQPQHF. The CDR3 nucleotides are TGCGCCAGCAGCCCCAGGGGGGGCGGAATGCATCAGCCCCAGCATTTT. This sequence joins TRBV5-1 and TRBJ1-5, with 7 bases identical to TRBD1. In germline, CDR1 is SGHRS, CDR2 YFSETQ. The CDR3 runs to 16 residues. Germline trimming cut 4 bases from V and 5 bases from J; bases unmatched to any gene: 12.

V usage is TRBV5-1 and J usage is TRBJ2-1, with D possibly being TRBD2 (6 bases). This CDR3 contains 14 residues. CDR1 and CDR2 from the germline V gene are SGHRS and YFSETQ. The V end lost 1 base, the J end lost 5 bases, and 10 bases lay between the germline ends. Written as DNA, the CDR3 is TGCGCCAGCAGCTTGATTCTAGCGAACAATGAGCAGTTCTTC. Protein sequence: CASSLILANNEQFF.

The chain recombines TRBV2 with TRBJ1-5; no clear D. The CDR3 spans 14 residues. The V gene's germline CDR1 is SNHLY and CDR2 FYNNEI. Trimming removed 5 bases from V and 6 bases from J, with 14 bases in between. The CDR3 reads CASSLGRSIQPQHF. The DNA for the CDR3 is TGTGCCAGCAGTTTAGGGCGGTCTATTCAGCCCCAGCATTTT. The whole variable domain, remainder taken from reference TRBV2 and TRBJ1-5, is EPEVTQTPSHQVTQMGQEVILRCVPISNHLYFYWYRQILGQKVEFLVSFYNNEISEKSEIFDDQFSVERPDGSNFTLKIRSTKLEDSAMYFCASSLGRSIQPQHFGDGTRLSIL.

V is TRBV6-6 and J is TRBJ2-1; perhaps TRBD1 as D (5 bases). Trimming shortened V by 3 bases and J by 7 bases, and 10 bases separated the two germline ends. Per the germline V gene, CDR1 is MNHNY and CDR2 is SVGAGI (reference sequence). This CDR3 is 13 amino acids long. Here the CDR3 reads CASSYQAGNEQFF. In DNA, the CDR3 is TGTGCCAGCAGTTATCAGGCAGGGAATGAGCAGTTCTTC.

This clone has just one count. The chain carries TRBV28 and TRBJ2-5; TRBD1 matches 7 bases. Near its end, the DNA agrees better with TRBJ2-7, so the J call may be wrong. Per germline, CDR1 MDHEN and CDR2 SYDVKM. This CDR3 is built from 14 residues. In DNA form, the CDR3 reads TGTGCCAGCATGGGGACAGAGAGCTCCTACGAGCAGTACTTC. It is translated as CASMGTESSYEQYF.